Below are 5 T cell receptor beta chains sequenced from a single sample in a study of blood T cell repertoires in COVID-19. The assay was immunoSEQ multiplex PCR, and TCRdb's table has in-frame clones only and misses some. Here the sample spans approximately 250,000 clones, 84% being singletons. The sample comprised peripheral blood. These receptors originate from a man aged 45 to 65 with acute or convalescent COVID-19.

V and J are TRBV5-1 and TRBJ2-3, with no clear D. V lost 1 base, J lost 6 bases, and 9 bases lay in between. Germline CDR1 is SGHRS and CDR2 is YFSETQ. There are 13 residues in the CDR3. This CDR3 is CASSLSPQDTQYF. The CDR3 DNA is TGCGCCAGCAGCTTGTCACCCCAGGATACGCAGTATTTT.

There are a few counts of this clone. The chain recombines TRBV28 with TRBJ2-2; TRBD2 agrees at 10 bases. Looked up from germline, CDR1 is MDHEN and CDR2 is SYDVKM. The CDR3 totals 17 residues. After removal of 4 bases from V and 7 bases from J, the junction contained 12 bases not matched to a gene. In nucleotides, the CDR3 is TGTGCCAGCAGTTCTCTAGCGGGAGCCCCCCGTGGCGGGGAGCTGTTTTTT. Translated, it gives CASSSLAGAPRGGELFF.

Details on this clone: Distinct nucleotide sequences in the sample also encode this CDR3. V usage is TRBV18 and J usage is TRBJ2-1; 11 bases agree with TRBD2. This CDR3 comprises 16 residues. After removal of 2 bases from V and 2 bases from J, the junction contained 2 bases not matched to a gene. Germline V lookup: CDR1 KGHSH, CDR2 LQKENI. The CDR3 loop is CASSPGTSGTYNEQFF. The CDR3 DNA is TGTGCCAGCTCACCAGGGACTAGCGGAACCTACAATGAGCAGTTCTTC. The whole variable domain, remainder taken from reference TRBV18 and TRBJ2-1, is NAGVMQNPRHLVRRRGQEARLRCSPMKGHSHVYWYRQLPEEGLKFMVYLQKENIIDESGMPKERFSAEFPKEGPSILRIQQVVRGDSAAYFCASSPGTSGTYNEQFFGPGTRLTVL.

This chain uses TRBV27 with TRBJ2-7; tentative D call: TRBD1 (6 bases). The CDR3 extends over 13 amino acids. V lost 2 bases and J 7 bases, leaving 12 bases between the germline ends. Germline V CDR1 and CDR2: MNHEY, SMNVEV (reference sequence). DNA for the CDR3: TGTGCCAGCAGTTTAGCTGGGGGCAGGGAGCAGTACTTC. It is translated as CASSLAGGREQYF.

The rearrangement links TRBV14 to TRBJ2-1, with 11 bases that match TRBD2. V lost 5 bases and J lost 4; bases outside the gene matches: 4. CDR1 is SGHDN and CDR2 is FVKESK in the germline V gene. This CDR3 has 15 residues. For the CDR3, the DNA is TGTGCCAGCAGCGTACTAGCGGGAGCTTACAATGAGCAGTTCTTC. It translates to CASSVLAGAYNEQFF. Complete variable domain (other parts from reference TRBV14 and TRBJ2-1): EAGVTQFPSHSVIEKGQTVTLRCDPISGHDNLYWYRRVMGKEIKFLLHFVKESKQDESGMPNNRFLAERTGGTYSTLKVQPAELEDSGVYFCASSVLAGAYNEQFFGPGTRLTVL.